These 26 T cell receptor beta chains were all obtained from the same sample, sequenced in a study of Ad26.COV2.S vaccination and SARS-CoV-2 variants. Treatment described: 15 to 20 received Ad26.COV2.S at low or high dose, single or two shots; a few received placebo; per-sample allocation not given. Material that was analyzed had been drawn on day 63 after the first vaccine or placebo injection. Sequencing was performed with immunoSEQ multiplex PCR; in TCRdb, only in-frame clones are kept and a portion is missing. The sample holds about 330,000 clones, 85% to 90% seen once. The specimen comprised peripheral blood, sampled in a trial of Ad26.COV2.S vaccine versus placebo. Receptors were obtained from a person between 18 and 59 years old who received the Ad26.COV2.S COVID-19 vaccine or a placebo.

In the case of this clone: At the DNA level, this CDR3 is encoded by other sequences in the same sample as well. The chain recombines TRBV5-4 with TRBJ2-1, with D unclear. V dropped 4 bases and J dropped 0 bases, with 11 bases sitting between them. Germline V gives CDR1 SGHNT, CDR2 YYREEE (reference sequence). CDR3 size: 15 residues. CDR3 region: CASSPTALSYNEQFF. The CDR3 coding sequence is TGTGCCAGCAGCCCCACAGCCCTCTCCTACAATGAGCAGTTCTTC.

The V gene is TRBV6-6, the J gene TRBJ2-3; tentatively, D is TRBD1 or TRBD2 (5 bases each). The CDR3 covers 14 residues. The germline V gene encodes CDR1 MNHNY and CDR2 SVGAGI (reference sequence). Trimming cost V 7 bases and J 4 bases, with 15 bases left between them. CDR3 residues: CASTPGPGPDTQYF. In nucleotides, the CDR3 is TGTGCCAGCACCCCCGGGCCGGGACCAGATACGCAGTATTTT.

The chain carries TRBV27 and TRBJ1-5; the D is unclear. The CDR3 runs to 13 residues. Germline CDR1 and CDR2: MNHEY and SMNVEV (reference sequence). V dropped 4 bases and J dropped 1 base, with 5 bases sitting between them. Written as DNA, the CDR3 is TGTGCCAGCAGTTGGTCGAGCAATCAGCCCCAGCATTTT. It codes for CASSWSSNQPQHF.

This chain joins TRBV10-3 and TRBJ2-1, with 8 positions matching TRBD2. V lost 5 bases, J lost 4 bases, and 4 bases stayed unmatched. This CDR3 spans 14 amino acids. From germline, CDR1 is ENHRY and CDR2 SYGVKD. The CDR3 DNA is TGTGCCATCAGTAATAGCGGGGATTACAATGAGCAGTTCTTC. Amino acids: CAISNSGDYNEQFF.

CDR3 coding DNA: TGTGCCAGTAGTATAGATCCGGCCACTGAAGCTTTCTTT. Translating gives CASSIDPATEAFF. V and J are TRBV19 and TRBJ1-1; no firm D call. Germline V gene sequence: CDR1 LNHDA, CDR2 SQIVND (reference sequence). Trimming shortened V by 0 bases and J by 4 bases, and 6 bases separated the two germline ends. This CDR3 has 13 amino acids. Supplemented by reference TRBV19 and TRBJ1-1, the full variable domain reads DGGITQSPKYLFRKEGQNVTLSCEQNLNHDAMYWYRQDPGQGLRLIYYSQIVNDFQKGDIAEGYSVSREKKESFPLTVTSAQKNPTAFYLCASSIDPATEAFFGQGTRLTVV.

This clone was detected only once. The rearrangement uses TRBV25-1 and TRBJ1-4; weak D call: TRBD1 (6 bases). Trimming stripped 3 bases from V and 5 bases from J, with 16 bases between. The CDR3 runs 16 residues. In germline, CDR1 is MGHDK, CDR2 SYGVNS. In nucleotides, the CDR3 is TGTGCCAGCAGTGATCGTCGGGACAACTCAAATGAAAAACTGTTTTTT. Translation: CASSDRRDNSNEKLFF.

This rearrangement joins TRBV5-1 to TRBJ1-1, with TRBD1 as a possible D gene (5 bases). The CDR3 totals 11 residues. Trimming left V 7 bases short and J 1 base short, with 5 bases between. CDR1 SGHRS and CDR2 YFSETQ come from the germline V gene. The DNA of the CDR3 is TGCGCCAGCGGGGGGAACACTGAAGCTTTCTTT. Translated, it gives CASGGNTEAFF.

The chain links TRBV11-3 to TRBJ2-1, with 9 positions matching TRBD1. The CDR3 runs to 16 residues. The germline gives CDR1 SGHNT, CDR2 YENEEA. V lost 0 bases and J lost 7; bases outside the gene matches: 7. In DNA form, the CDR3 reads TGTGCCAGCAGCTTAGATCCCGGACAGGGGCAGAATGAGCAGTTCTTC. Its translation is CASSLDPGQGQNEQFF.

The V and J genes are TRBV28 and TRBJ1-5; a weak D match, TRBD1 (6 bases). The CDR3 spans 15 residues. Trimming stripped 3 bases from V and 4 bases from J, with 13 bases between. Germline V gene sequence: CDR1 MDHEN, CDR2 SYDVKM. In DNA, the CDR3 is TGTGCCAGCAGTTTCGCCGGGACACCGAATCAGCCCCAGCATTTT. It yields the protein CASSFAGTPNQPQHF.

This clone came up a few times. This chain joins TRBV30 and TRBJ1-5, with 9 positions matching TRBD1. The CDR3 is 14 residues long. Germline V gene data show CDR1 as GTSNPN and CDR2 as SVGIG (reference sequence). CDR3 loop: CALGSGQGSQPQHF. The CDR3 DNA is TGTGCATTGGGCTCGGGACAGGGTTCTCAGCCCCAGCATTTT.

This chain connects TRBV6-5 to TRBJ2-3; no clear D gene. Germline V gene data show CDR1 as MNHEY and CDR2 as SVGAGI. The CDR3 loop spans 13 amino acids. V gave up 0 bases and J gave up 8 bases, with 9 bases separating them. Written as DNA, the CDR3 is TGTGCCAGCAGTTACTCTATATTAGGTACGCAGTATTTT. Translated, it gives CASSYSILGTQYF.

V and J are TRBV18 and TRBJ2-3, with D possibly called TRBD1 or TRBD2 (5 bases each). This CDR3 is built from 15 residues. CDR1 and CDR2 (germline): KGHSH, LQKENI. V lost 2 bases to trimming and J lost 6 bases, with 15 bases between them. CDR3 protein: CASSPGGPTGDTQYF. CDR3 bases: TGTGCCAGCTCACCAGGGGGTCCCACGGGGGATACGCAGTATTTT.

This sequence joins TRBV19 and TRBJ1-2; 8 nucleotides line up with TRBD1. Losses at the gene ends were 9 bases for V and 7 bases for J; bases not matched to a gene: 7. CDR3 length: 12 amino acids. Per the germline V gene, CDR1 is LNHDA and CDR2 is SQIVND (reference sequence). Here the CDR3 DNA reads TGTGCCAGCCATCACAGGGGGGCTGGCTACACCTTC. Translated: CASHHRGAGYTF.

The genes are TRBV19 and TRBJ1-3; 9 positions match TRBD1. V shed 5 bases and J 5 bases; nucleotides not matched to a gene: 7. Germline CDR1 and CDR2: LNHDA and SQIVND (reference sequence). CDR3 length: 15 residues. The CDR3 loop is CASSLGTGRRNTIYF. The CDR3, as DNA: TGTGCCAGTAGTCTTGGGACAGGGAGGCGAAACACCATATATTTT.

The V call is TRBV2, the J call TRBJ2-7; 11 positions agree with TRBD2. This CDR3 has 14 amino acids. With V trimmed by 6 bases and J by 3 bases, 4 bases remained unmatched. Germline V gene sequence: CDR1 SNHLY, CDR2 FYNNEI. CDR3 nucleotide sequence: TGTGCCAGCAGGGAGGGACTAGCGGACTACGAGCAGTACGTC. Translation gives CASREGLADYEQYV.

In its sample, this clone was seen once. V usage is TRBV28 and J usage is TRBJ1-1, with 7 bases identical to TRBD1. Per the germline V gene, CDR1 is MDHEN and CDR2 is SYDVKM. V lost 4 bases to trimming and J lost 0 bases; unmatched junction nucleotides: 8. This CDR3 region has 16 residues. The DNA for the CDR3 is TGTGCCAGCAGTTCGACAGGGCTTCTCTTGAACACTGAAGCTTTCTTT. Translation: CASSSTGLLLNTEAFF. The full variable domain, its missing parts supplied by reference TRBV28 and TRBJ1-1, is DVKVTQSSRYLVKRTGEKVFLECVQDMDHENMFWYRQDPGLGLRLIYFSYDVKMKEKGDIPEGYSVSREKKERFSLILESASTNQTSMYLCASSSTGLLLNTEAFFGQGTRLTVV.

V gene TRBV11-2 combines with J gene TRBJ1-2; D possibly corresponds to TRBD1 (6 bases). The CDR3 is made up of 17 amino acids. CDR1 is SGHAT and CDR2 is FQNNGV in the germline V gene. Trimming took 0 bases from V and 1 from J, leaving 15 bases between them. The CDR3 DNA follows: TGTGCCAGCAGCTTAGACGGGGAGGGGGTGTTTAACTATGGCTACACCTTC. Amino acid sequence: CASSLDGEGVFNYGYTF. Based on the CDR3 plus reference TRBV11-2 and TRBJ1-2, the full variable domain is EAGVAQSPRYKIIEKRQSVAFWCNPISGHATLYWYQQILGQGPKLLIQFQNNGVVDDSQLPKDRFSAERLKGVDSTLKIQPAKLEDSAVYLCASSLDGEGVFNYGYTFGSGTRLTVV.

J is TRBJ2-3 and V is TRBV9; D remains ambiguous. This CDR3 comprises 16 residues. Trimming cost V 0 bases and J 1 base, with 12 bases left between them. Looked up from germline, CDR1 is SGDLS and CDR2 is YYNGEE. The CDR3: CASSVGSQPGTDTQYF. CDR3 DNA sequence: TGTGCCAGCAGCGTAGGATCCCAACCTGGCACAGATACGCAGTATTTT. Together with reference TRBV9 and TRBJ2-3, the CDR3 gives the full variable domain: DSGVTQTPKHLITATGQRVTLRCSPRSGDLSVYWYQQSLDQGLQFLIQYYNGEERAKGNILERFSAQQFPDLHSELNLSSLELGDSALYFCASSVGSQPGTDTQYFGPGTRLTVL.

The V gene is TRBV6-2 or TRBV6-3, the J gene TRBJ2-7, with a possible D match to TRBD2 (5 bases). Per the germline V gene, CDR1 is MNHEY and CDR2 is SVGEGT. The V gene lost 6 bases and the J gene lost 0 bases, with 18 bases spanning the gap. The CDR3 has 16 amino acids. Here the CDR3 DNA reads TGTGCCAGCAGCTGGCGAGGGCGGGTGATCTCCTACGAGCAGTACTTC. Protein product: CASSWRGRVISYEQYF.

The chain recombines TRBV11-2 with TRBJ2-7; D may be TRBD2 (7 bases). CDR1 SGHAT and CDR2 FQNNGV come from the germline V gene. V lost 1 base, J lost 5 bases, and 18 bases lay in between. The CDR3 totals 16 residues. The CDR3 DNA reads TGTGCCAGCAGCTTAGTTGTCGGGGGGCTTATTGACGAGCAGTACTTC. Translation gives CASSLVVGGLIDEQYF.

The chain uses TRBV19 and TRBJ1-1, with D possibly being TRBD1 (5 bases). CDR3 size: 12 residues. CDR1 and CDR2 (germline): LNHDA, SQIVND (reference sequence). V gave up 1 base and J gave up 7 bases, with 7 bases separating them. This chain's CDR3 is CASSIVGGEAFF. The CDR3, as DNA: TGTGCCAGTAGTATAGTCGGGGGTGAAGCTTTCTTT. The full variable domain, with the rest looked up from reference TRBV19 and TRBJ1-1, is DGGITQSPKYLFRKEGQNVTLSCEQNLNHDAMYWYRQDPGQGLRLIYYSQIVNDFQKGDIAEGYSVSREKKESFPLTVTSAQKNPTAFYLCASSIVGGEAFFGQGTRLTVV.

V and J are TRBV5-1 and TRBJ2-1, with TRBD2 matching over 9 bases. Germline CDR1 reads SGHRS; CDR2 reads YFSETQ. J was trimmed by 8 bases and V by 0 bases; bases with no gene match: 6. This CDR3 is built from 15 residues. The CDR3 spells CASSLVVAGAYEQFF. CDR3 nucleotide sequence: TGCGCCAGCAGCTTGGTAGTAGCGGGAGCATATGAGCAGTTCTTC.

V gene TRBV2 combines with J gene TRBJ1-6, with D perhaps TRBD1 (5 bases). Per the germline V gene, CDR1 is SNHLY and CDR2 is FYNNEI. The length of the CDR3 is 14 residues. V was clipped by 7 bases and J by 3 bases, with 10 bases between them. The CDR3 loop reads CASTGGNYNSPLHF. For the CDR3, the DNA is TGTGCCAGCACGGGGGGGAACTATAATTCACCCCTCCACTTT.

The genes are TRBV3-1 (or the pseudogene TRBV3-2) and TRBJ1-4; D gene unclear. CDR3 length: 17 residues. The V end lost 3 bases, the J end lost 8 bases, and 22 bases lay between the germline ends. Per the germline V gene, CDR1 is LGHDT and CDR2 is YNNKEL (reference sequence). The CDR3 DNA is TGTGCCAGCAGCCAGGATGAGGTTTCTGCACTGCAAGAAAAACTGTTTTTT. This sequence encodes CASSQDEVSALQEKLFF.

The rearrangement joins TRBV13 to TRBJ2-1, with 10 bases aligning to TRBD2. V lost 5 bases to trimming and J lost 10 bases; unmatched junction nucleotides: 14. CDR3 length: 16 amino acids. Per germline, CDR1 PRHDT and CDR2 FYEKMQ (reference sequence). CDR3 nucleotides: TGTGCCAGCAGCGCTTCGAGGACTAGCGGAGTATGGGAGCAGTTCTTC. This codes for CASSASRTSGVWEQFF.

This sequence joins TRBV13 and TRBJ1-1; D remains unclear. Germline loops: CDR1 PRHDT, CDR2 FYEKMQ (reference sequence). V was shortened by 0 bases and J by 2 bases, with 10 bases between the two germline ends. CDR3 length: 15 residues. CDR3 nucleotide sequence: TGTGCCAGCAGCTTAGGGGTCAGTCTAAACACTGAAGCTTTCTTT. Residues: CASSLGVSLNTEAFF. Full variable domain (rest looked up from reference TRBV13 and TRBJ1-1): AAGVIQSPRHLIKEKRETATLKCYPIPRHDTVYWYQQGPGQDPQFLISFYEKMQSDKGSIPDRFSAQQFSDYHSELNMSSLELGDSALYFCASSLGVSLNTEAFFGQGTRLTVV.